These T cell receptor beta chains were read from a single sample in a study of blood T cell repertoires in COVID-19. The protocol was immunoSEQ multiplex PCR, while the TCRdb copy is restricted to in-frame clones and leaves out a portion. This sample has approximately 240,000 clones, with approximately 79% found just once. The sequenced material came from peripheral blood. The receptors were sampled from a woman aged 35 to 49 with active or convalescent COVID-19. The CDR3 runs from the conserved cysteine through the conserved F or W. The order of the fields is D gene, V gene, J gene, CDR3 protein, CDR3 DNA. The D gene is left open where the match is weak.

TRBD2,TRBV28,TRBJ2-5,CASEAGGETQYF,TGTGCCAGCGAAGCCGGGGGGGAGACCCAGTACTTC
.,TRBV5-1,TRBJ1-2,CASSFFGRQVYGYTF,TGCGCCAGCAGCTTCTTCGGTCGGCAGGTCTATGGCTACACCTTC
TRBD1,TRBV19,TRBJ1-1,CASSISPGGLGTEAFF,TGTGCCAGTAGTATATCCCCAGGGGGTTTGGGGACTGAAGCTTTCTTT
.,TRBV13,TRBJ1-6,CASSLGLRGWAPLHF,TGTGCCAGCAGCTTAGGCTTAAGGGGGTGGGCACCCCTCCACTTT
.,TRBV27,TRBJ1-2,CASSLQGGYGYTF,TGTGCCAGCAGTTTACAGGGTGGCTATGGCTACACCTTC
TRBD1,TRBV3-1/TRBV3-2,TRBJ2-4,CASSPGTGAKNIQYF,TGTGCCAGCAGCCCCGGGACAGGGGCCAAAAACATTCAGTACTTC
TRBD2,TRBV7-9,TRBJ2-3,CASSPTSGGTDTQYF,TGTGCCAGCAGCCCCACTAGCGGGGGTACAGATACGCAGTATTTT
TRBD2,TRBV6-5,TRBJ2-3,CASGRTSSLTDTQYF,TGTGCCAGCGGACGGACTAGCTCACTCACAGATACGCAGTATTTT
.,TRBV14,TRBJ1-4,CASSQETGLNEKLFF,TGTGCCAGCAGCCAAGAGACAGGCTTAAATGAAAAACTGTTTTTT
.,TRBV18,TRBJ2-2,CASSPGVRSSVPGELFF,TGTGCCAGCTCACCCGGGGTCCGGAGCTCGGTGCCCGGGGAGCTGTTTTTT
.,TRBV3-1/TRBV3-2,TRBJ1-6,CASSQVLLNSPLHF,TGTGCCAGCAGCCAAGTCCTCCTCAATTCACCCCTCCACTTT
.,TRBV30,TRBJ1-2,CAWSVSDYGYTF,TGTGCCTGGAGTGTATCGGACTATGGCTACACCTTC